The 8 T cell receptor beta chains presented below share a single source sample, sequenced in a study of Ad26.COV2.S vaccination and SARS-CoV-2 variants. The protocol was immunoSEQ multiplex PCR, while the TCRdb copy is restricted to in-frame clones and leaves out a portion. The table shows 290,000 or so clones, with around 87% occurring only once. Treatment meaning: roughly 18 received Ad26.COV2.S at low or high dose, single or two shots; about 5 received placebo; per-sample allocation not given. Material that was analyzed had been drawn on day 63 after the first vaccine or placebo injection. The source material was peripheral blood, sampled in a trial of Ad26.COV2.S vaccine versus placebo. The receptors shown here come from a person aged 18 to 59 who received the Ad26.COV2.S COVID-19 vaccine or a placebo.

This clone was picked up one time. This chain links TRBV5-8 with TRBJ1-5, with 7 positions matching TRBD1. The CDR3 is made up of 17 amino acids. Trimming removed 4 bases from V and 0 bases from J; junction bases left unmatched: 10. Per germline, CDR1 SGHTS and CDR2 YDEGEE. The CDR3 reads CASSPDRDGNSNQPQHF. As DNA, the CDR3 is TGTGCCAGCAGCCCTGACAGGGACGGTAATAGCAATCAGCCCCAGCATTTT.

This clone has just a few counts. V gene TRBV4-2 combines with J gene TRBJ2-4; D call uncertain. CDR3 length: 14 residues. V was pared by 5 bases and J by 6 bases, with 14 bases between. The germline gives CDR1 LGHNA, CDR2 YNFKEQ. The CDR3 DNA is TGTGCCAGCAGCGATGGAGCCAGGTCAAACATTCAGTACTTC. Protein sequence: CASSDGARSNIQYF.

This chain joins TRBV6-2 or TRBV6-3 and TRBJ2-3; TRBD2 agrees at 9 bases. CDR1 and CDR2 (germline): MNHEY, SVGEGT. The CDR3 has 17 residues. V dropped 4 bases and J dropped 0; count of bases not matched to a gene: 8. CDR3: CASSSTYGTSSTDTQYF. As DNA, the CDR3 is TGTGCCAGCAGTTCTACATACGGGACTAGCAGCACAGATACGCAGTATTTT.

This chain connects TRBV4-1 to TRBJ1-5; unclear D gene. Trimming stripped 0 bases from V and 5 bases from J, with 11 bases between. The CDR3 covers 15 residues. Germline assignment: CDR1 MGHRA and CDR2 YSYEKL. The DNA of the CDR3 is TGCGCCAGCAGCCAAGAGTTCGCAGCACATCAGCCCCAGCATTTT. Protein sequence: CASSQEFAAHQPQHF.

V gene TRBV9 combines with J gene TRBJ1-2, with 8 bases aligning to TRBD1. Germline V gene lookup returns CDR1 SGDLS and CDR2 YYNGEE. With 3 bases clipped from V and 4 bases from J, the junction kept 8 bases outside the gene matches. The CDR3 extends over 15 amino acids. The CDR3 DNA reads TGTGCCAGCAGCGGTGACAGGGGTGGATTCTATGGCTACACCTTC. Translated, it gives CASSGDRGGFYGYTF.

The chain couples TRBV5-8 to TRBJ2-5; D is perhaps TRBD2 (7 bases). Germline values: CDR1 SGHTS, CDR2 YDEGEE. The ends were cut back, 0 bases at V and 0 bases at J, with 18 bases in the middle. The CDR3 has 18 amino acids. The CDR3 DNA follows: TGTGCCAGCAGCTTGGCCAGGGGAGGGGTCCTAGACCAAGAGACCCAGTACTTC. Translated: CASSLARGGVLDQETQYF.

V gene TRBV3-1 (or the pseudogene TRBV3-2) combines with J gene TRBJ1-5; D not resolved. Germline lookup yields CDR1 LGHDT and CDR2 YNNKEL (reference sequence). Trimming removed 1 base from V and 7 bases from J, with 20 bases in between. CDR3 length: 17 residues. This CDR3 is CASSQGVDTLLGQPQHF. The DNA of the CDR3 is TGTGCCAGCAGCCAAGGAGTCGATACGCTCCTTGGACAGCCCCAGCATTTT.

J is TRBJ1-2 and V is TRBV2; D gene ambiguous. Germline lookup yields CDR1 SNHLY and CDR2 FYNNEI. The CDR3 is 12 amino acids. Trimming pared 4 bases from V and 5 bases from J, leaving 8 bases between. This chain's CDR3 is CASSGSEYGYTF. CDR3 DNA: TGTGCCAGCAGTGGATCGGAATATGGCTACACCTTC.